This TCR beta chain stems from a study of PD-1 blockade in classical Hodgkin lymphoma. Time point noted: cycle 4 day 1 (C4D1), after five to seven weeks of nivolumab. Every patient had relapsed following autologous stem cell transplantation, and cohorts differed in brentuximab vedotin exposure. Magnetic negative selection was used to purify CD4+ T cells from PBMCs that had been thawed. The CDR3 runs to 14 residues. Germline V CDR1 and CDR2: SGHNT, YYREEE (reference sequence). The V and J ends lost 0 bases and 6 bases respectively, with 13 bases between them. Clones were read by immunoSEQ multiplex PCR, and TCRdb kept only the in-frame ones, dropping some. The table records about 27,000 clones, approximately 85% of them present only once.

The sequences come from CD4+ T cells from blood, collected before the fourth cycle of nivolumab. The source is a human donor with classical Hodgkin lymphoma. The chain combines TRBV5-4 with TRBJ2-7; no reliable D call. The CDR3 spells CASSLEGPRTEQYF. In nucleotides, the CDR3 is TGTGCCAGCAGCTTGGAAGGGCCCCGGACCGAGCAGTACTTC. Full variable domain (remainder filled in from reference TRBV5-4 and TRBJ2-7): ETGVTQSPTHLIKTRGQQVTLRCSSQSGHNTVSWYQQALGQGPQFIFQYYREEENGRGNFPPRFSGLQFPNYSSELNVNALELDDSALYLCASSLEGPRTEQYFGPGTRLTVT.